The 24 T cell receptor beta chains listed next were all sequenced from one sample in a study of CD4+ T cells in melanoma. The protocol was immunoSEQ multiplex PCR, while the TCRdb copy is restricted to in-frame clones and leaves out a portion. The sample consists of over 9,000 clones, about three fifths of them appearing once. Material: cells from a culture (not recorded whether cultured in vitro). All receptors derive from a human donor with melanoma.

The chain has TRBV14 and TRBJ2-5, with TRBD2 matching over 11 bases. The V gene end was trimmed by 4 bases and the J gene end by 4 bases; junction bases not matched to a gene: 17. CDR1 and CDR2 (germline): SGHDN, FVKESK. The length of the CDR3 is 19 residues. CDR3 amino acids: CASSLILAGGLPPPETQYF. In DNA, the CDR3 is TGTGCCAGCAGCCTAATCTTAGCGGGGGGGCTTCCCCCACCAGAGACCCAGTACTTC.

The V gene is TRBV20-1, the J gene TRBJ1-1; D call uncertain. Trimming took off 3 bases at V and 11 bases at J, with 10 bases between the two ends. The V gene's germline CDR1 is DFQATT and CDR2 SNEGSKA (reference sequence). The CDR3 is made up of 10 amino acids. The CDR3 region has the DNA TGCAGTGCTAGGAACGGAGAGGCTTTCTTT. Protein sequence: CSARNGEAFF.

The rearrangement joins TRBV6-6 to TRBJ1-5; possibly TRBD1 for D (6 bases). Germline V lookup: CDR1 MNHNY, CDR2 SVGAGI (reference sequence). This CDR3 contains 13 residues. V lost 5 bases and J lost 7, with 12 bases in between. The CDR3 spells CASSHRDGQPQHF. In DNA, the CDR3 is TGTGCCAGCAGTCACAGGGATGGCCAGCCCCAGCATTTT.

The chain links TRBV7-9 to TRBJ1-2; D is ambiguous. The CDR3 is 16 amino acids. V was shortened by 1 base and J by 0 bases, with 12 bases between the two germline ends. Germline CDR1 reads SEHNR; CDR2 reads FQNEAQ (reference sequence). The CDR3 loop is CASSLGGAVANYGYTF. The CDR3 nucleotides are TGTGCCAGCAGCTTAGGTGGAGCAGTCGCTAACTATGGCTACACCTTC. The full variable domain, rest sourced from reference TRBV7-9 and TRBJ1-2, is DTGVSQNPRHKITKRGQNVTFRCDPISEHNRLYWYRQTLGQGPEFLTYFQNEAQLEKSRLLSDRFSAERPKGSFSTLEIQRTEQGDSAMYLCASSLGGAVANYGYTFGSGTRLTVV.

V is TRBV5-1 and J is TRBJ2-5, with 13 bases lining up with TRBD2. Germline V lookup: CDR1 SGHRS, CDR2 YFSETQ. With 4 bases clipped from V and 5 bases from J, the junction kept 8 bases outside the gene matches. The CDR3 has 16 residues. The CDR3 loop reads CASSQTSGGAYETQYF. CDR3 coding DNA: TGCGCCAGCAGCCAAACTAGCGGGGGGGCATATGAGACCCAGTACTTC.

The V call is TRBV19, the J call TRBJ1-2; D not resolved. The germline V gene encodes CDR1 LNHDA and CDR2 SQIVND (reference sequence). The CDR3 sequence is 13 residues long. Trimming cost V 2 bases and J 12 bases, with 16 bases left between them. CDR3 protein: CASSIRGGGEDTF. CDR3 DNA sequence: TGTGCCAGTAGTATACGAGGCGGCGGGGAAGACACCTTC.

The V call is TRBV27, the J call TRBJ1-4; 11 bases are shared with TRBD1. Per germline, CDR1 MNHEY and CDR2 SMNVEV (reference sequence). The junction had 14 bases not matched to a gene; V was cut back by 2 bases and J by 6 bases. The CDR3 length is 19 residues. The CDR3 bases are TGTGCCAGCAGTTTAAACAGGGACAGGGGGGATGTACGAGATGAAAAACTGTTTTTT. This codes for CASSLNRDRGDVRDEKLFF.

In this sample, this clone turned up once. The chain has TRBV7-2 and TRBJ2-7, with 9 bases identical to TRBD1. Per the germline V gene, CDR1 is SGHTA and CDR2 is FQGNSA. The CDR3 is made up of 15 amino acids. V trimming: 5 bases; J trimming: 4 bases; junction bases outside the gene matches: 9. CDR3 nucleotides: TGTGCCAGCAGCCCCGGACAGGGGATTATTTACGAGCAGTACTTC. Translation: CASSPGQGIIYEQYF.

The J gene is TRBJ2-3, the V gene TRBV19, with no clear D. Germline V gene lookup returns CDR1 LNHDA and CDR2 SQIVND (reference sequence). The CDR3 is 12 residues long. The CDR3 DNA reads TGTTCAACCAGAGGCCCCGGAGATACGCAGTATTTT. It is translated as CSTRGPGDTQYF.

The CDR3 nucleotides read TGTGCCAGCAGACCCCGACTTTTGGGGGTCTACGAGCAGTACTTC. Protein product: CASRPRLLGVYEQYF. The genes are TRBV6-6 and TRBJ2-7; D possibly uses TRBD1 or TRBD2 (5 bases each). This CDR3 is 15 amino acids long. Deletions cut 6 bases from V and 3 bases from J, with 18 bases between. CDR1 MNHNY and CDR2 SVGAGI come from the germline V gene (reference sequence).

The CDR3 loop is CSAGERGGEFF. The CDR3 DNA reads as TGCAGTGCGGGTGAGCGGGGGGGCGAGTTCTTC. The V call is TRBV20-1, the J call TRBJ2-1; 10 nucleotides match TRBD2. Germline values: CDR1 DFQATT, CDR2 SNEGSKA (reference sequence). The V gene end was trimmed by 6 bases and the J gene end by 14 bases; junction bases not matched to a gene: 7. This CDR3 is 11 amino acids long.

This chain links TRBV6-5 with TRBJ2-6; perhaps TRBD2 as D (5 bases). V was clipped by 3 bases and J by 4 bases, with 10 bases between them. Germline V lookup: CDR1 MNHEY, CDR2 SVGAGI. This CDR3 is 15 amino acids long. This chain's CDR3 is CASSYRGSGANVLTF. As DNA, the CDR3 is TGTGCCAGCAGTTATCGAGGGTCCGGGGCCAACGTCCTGACTTTC.

This chain joins TRBV18 and TRBJ1-1; no firm D call. The CDR3 covers 12 residues. Trimming took 5 bases from V and 0 from J, leaving 4 bases between them. Germline V gene sequence: CDR1 KGHSH, CDR2 LQKENI. The CDR3: CASSGVNTEAFF. The CDR3, as DNA: TGTGCCAGCTCAGGCGTGAACACTGAAGCTTTCTTT.

The sample holds one count of this clone. The chain employs TRBV29-1 and TRBJ2-3; D call uncertain. With 6 bases removed from V and 0 bases from J, the gap between germline ends came to 10 bases. The CDR3 covers 13 residues. From germline, CDR1 is SQVTM and CDR2 ANQGSEA. The CDR3 sequence is CSVEPPSTDTQYF. The CDR3 nucleotides read TGCAGCGTCGAACCTCCCAGCACAGATACGCAGTATTTT.

This clone was detected a few times. The genes are TRBV19 and TRBJ2-1; 8 nucleotides match TRBD1. From germline, CDR1 is LNHDA and CDR2 SQIVND (reference sequence). This CDR3 has 15 amino acids. Trimming at V came to 9 bases and at J to 1 base, leaving 8 bases not matched to a gene. The CDR3 nucleotides are TGTGCCAGCGGACAGGGCGGGACGTCCTACAATGAGCAGTTCTTC. Amino acids: CASGQGGTSYNEQFF.

The chain employs TRBV5-1 and TRBJ2-5; 10 bases match TRBD2. This CDR3 contains 15 residues. Trimming took 3 bases from V and 2 from J; bases not matched to a gene: 4. In germline, CDR1 is SGHRS, CDR2 YFSETQ. The CDR3 DNA follows: TGCGCCAGCAGCTCGCTAGCGGGGGAACAAGAGACCCAGTACTTC. It translates to CASSSLAGEQETQYF.

The rearrangement joins TRBV7-2 to TRBJ2-2; TRBD2 matches 8 bases. Per germline, CDR1 SGHTA and CDR2 FQGNSA. This CDR3 is 15 amino acids long. V trimming: 1 base; J trimming: 8 bases; junction bases outside the gene matches: 6. CDR3 DNA sequence: TGTGCCAGCAGCTTAGAACTTAGCGGGATAGGGGAGCTGTTTTTT. It encodes CASSLELSGIGELFF.

V usage is TRBV5-1 and J usage is TRBJ2-7, with 7 bases identical to TRBD1. Per germline, CDR1 SGHRS and CDR2 YFSETQ. V gave up 4 bases and J gave up 5 bases; unmatched junction bases: 12. The CDR3 runs 15 residues. As DNA, the CDR3 is TGCGCCAGCAGCCTAACCCGACAGGGATTGAACGAGCAGTACTTC. Translation: CASSLTRQGLNEQYF.

The chain uses TRBV4-1 and TRBJ2-3, with TRBD1 identical over 7 bases. The V segment lost 4 bases and the J segment 0 bases; nucleotides outside the gene matches: 7. Germline lookup yields CDR1 MGHRA and CDR2 YSYEKL. The CDR3 spans 16 residues. As DNA, the CDR3 is TGCGCCAGCAGCCCCCCCACAGGGGCTAGCACAGATACGCAGTATTTT. It yields the protein CASSPPTGASTDTQYF.

The chain joins TRBV9 to TRBJ2-2; 11 bases map to TRBD2. The germline V gene encodes CDR1 SGDLS and CDR2 YYNGEE. The CDR3 sequence is 16 residues long. V lost 3 bases, J lost 1 base, and 2 bases stayed unmatched. The CDR3 nucleotides read TGTGCCAGCAGCGGACTAGCGGGGCTGAACACCGGGGAGCTGTTTTTT. As protein: CASSGLAGLNTGELFF.

This chain links TRBV12-5 with TRBJ2-1, with D perhaps being TRBD1 or TRBD2 (6 bases each). The germline gives CDR1 LGHNT, CDR2 FRNRAP. The V gene lost 2 bases and the J gene lost 4 bases, with 15 bases spanning the gap. The CDR3 contains 16 residues. The CDR3 region has the DNA TGTGCTAGTGGTTTGAGGGTCGGGGGACAATACAATGAGCAGTTCTTC. Translating it yields CASGLRVGGQYNEQFF.

J is TRBJ1-3 and V is TRBV5-4; no firm D call. Between the trimmed V and J ends, which lost 2 bases and 0 bases, there was a span of 0 bases. Germline lookup yields CDR1 SGHNT and CDR2 YYREEE (reference sequence). The CDR3 contains 12 residues. The CDR3 region is CASSFSGNTIYF. The CDR3 nucleotides read TGTGCCAGCAGCTTCTCTGGAAACACCATATATTTT.

This clone has only one observation. The rearrangement joins TRBV4-1 to TRBJ1-5, with D maybe TRBD1 (5 bases). Germline V gene lookup returns CDR1 MGHRA and CDR2 YSYEKL. Trimming removed 1 base from V and 4 bases from J, with 11 bases in between. This CDR3 contains 15 residues. DNA for the CDR3: TGCGCCAGCAGCCAAGGTTCAGGGATGAATCAGCCCCAGCATTTT. This sequence encodes CASSQGSGMNQPQHF.

This clone was observed a handful of times. The chain employs TRBV28 and TRBJ2-7; D remains unclear. CDR1 and CDR2 from the germline V gene are MDHEN and SYDVKM. The V and J ends lost 2 bases and 2 bases respectively, with 10 bases between them. This CDR3 spans 14 amino acids. The CDR3 sequence is CASSLAQAPYEQYF. The CDR3 nucleotides are TGTGCCAGCAGTTTAGCGCAGGCACCCTACGAGCAGTACTTC.